Listed below are T cell receptor beta chains from one sample, sequenced in a study of OX40 agonist ivuxolimab in advanced cancers. TCRdb's copy holds only in-frame clones and misses some; the assay was immunoSEQ multiplex PCR. This sample has tens of thousands of clones; approximately 85% occur once, and the top ten carry approximately 4.8%. The starting material was CD4+ or CD8+ T cells sorted from blood, obtained in a trial of the OX40 agonist ivuxolimab. The receptor set was obtained from an adult with an advanced solid tumor such as melanoma, head and neck, liver or kidney cancer. Both conserved end residues are part of each CDR3. D genes are given only for firm matches. Rows may omit the clone size; those that give it use once, few, many or a size class.

>TRBJ1-3|-|TRBV7-9|-
TGTGCCAGCAGCTCCGGCCGGAGCTCTGGAAACACCATATATTTT
CASSSGRSSGNTIYF
>TRBJ2-1|-|TRBV7-2|-
TGTGCCAGCAGCTTACCGGACCTCTCCTACAATGAGCAGTTCTTC
CASSLPDLSYNEQFF
>TRBJ1-4|-|TRBV6-5|-
TGTGCCAGCAAGACACGGAATGAAAAACTGTTTTTT
CASKTRNEKLFF
>TRBJ2-7|few|TRBV2|-
TGTGCCAGCTTACAGCGTACCTACGAGCAGTACTTC
CASLQRTYEQYF
>TRBJ2-1|once|TRBV19|-
TGTGCCAGTAGTTCGGACGGACCGTACAATGAGCAGTTCTTC
CASSSDGPYNEQFF
>TRBJ1-2|few|TRBV6-5|TRBD1
TGTGCCAGCAGTTCACCCCGGACAGGGGTCTACACCTTC
CASSSPRTGVYTF
>TRBJ2-7|-|TRBV18|-
TGTGCCAGCTCACCGGGACTCGACATAGCCTACGAGCAGTACTTC
CASSPGLDIAYEQYF
>TRBJ2-1|-|TRBV7-2|TRBD2
TGTGCCAGCAGTCATCTTAGCGGGGAGAATGAGCAGTTCTTC
CASSHLSGENEQFF
>TRBJ2-7|few|TRBV6-6|-
TGTGCCAGCAGTCCAAGGGGCTACGAGCAGTACTTC
CASSPRGYEQYF
>TRBJ1-4|medium-sized|TRBV27|-
TGTGCCAGCAGTTCGTCGAATACTGGAACTAATGAAAAACTGTTTTTT
CASSSSNTGTNEKLFF
>TRBJ2-2|once|TRBV5-1|TRBD2
TGCGCCAGCAGCCGCGGCGGGGGGAACACCGGGGAGCTGTTTTTT
CASSRGGGNTGELFF
>TRBJ1-3|-|TRBV18|-
TGTGCCAGCTCACCACGCGCGGGAGACACCATATATTTT
CASSPRAGDTIYF
>TRBJ1-1|-|TRBV7-9|-
TGTGCCAGCAGCTCACAGGGAGCGAACACTGAAGCTTTCTTT
CASSSQGANTEAFF
>TRBJ1-1|-|TRBV14|-
TGTGCCAGCAGCCAAGAGCCCCGTGGATACACTGAAGCTTTCTTT
CASSQEPRGYTEAFF
>TRBJ2-4|-|TRBV21-1|-
TGTGCCAGCAGCAAAGAAGCCCGATATGGGATAGCCAAAAACATTCAGTACTTC
CASSKEARYGIAKNIQYF